This record covers a single T cell receptor (beta chain). Its antigen is unidentified. This sample is drawn from a study of cytomegalovirus exposure and HLA in healthy donors. Study results and limitations: A likely sequencing artifact accounted for one observed cluster of highly shared sequence variants. Later analysis suggested links between common viral pathogens and several top significant clusters.

PCR used 60 Vbeta primers and 13 Jbeta primers. Sequenced by immunoSEQ multiplex PCR; TCRdb stores in-frame clones only, minus some. This table holds more than 150,000 clones, roughly 82% found once. This TCR derives from a woman in her forties or fifties in good health and CMV-seropositive. The sample was PBMCs.

The CDR3 DNA follows: TGTGCCAGCTCCCCCGTGGCAGGGGGCTCCTATGGCTACACCTTC. It specifies CASSPVAGGSYGYTF. The rearrangement links TRBV6-5 to TRBJ1-2, with 8 bases matching TRBD1. Germline V gives CDR1 MNHEY, CDR2 SVGAGI. The J segment lost 4 bases and the V segment lost 8 bases, leaving 12 bases of the junction unmatched. This CDR3 comprises 15 residues.